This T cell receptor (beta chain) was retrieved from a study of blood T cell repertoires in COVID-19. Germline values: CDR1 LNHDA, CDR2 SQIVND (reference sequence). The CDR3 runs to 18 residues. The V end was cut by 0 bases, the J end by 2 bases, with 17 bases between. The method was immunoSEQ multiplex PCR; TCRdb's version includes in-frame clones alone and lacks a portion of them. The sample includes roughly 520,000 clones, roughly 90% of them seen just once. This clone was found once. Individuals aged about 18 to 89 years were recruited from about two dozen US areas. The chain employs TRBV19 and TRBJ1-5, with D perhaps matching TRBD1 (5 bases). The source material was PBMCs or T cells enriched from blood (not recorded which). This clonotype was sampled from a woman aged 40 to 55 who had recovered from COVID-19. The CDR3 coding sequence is TGTGCCAGTAGTATAGACGTACTGACAGCCCGAGGCAATCAGCCCCAGCATTTT. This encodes CASSIDVLTARGNQPQHF.